This is a list of T cell receptor beta chains from one sample in a study of T cell responses to AZD1222 COVID-19 vaccine. Repertoires were generated with immunoSEQ multiplex PCR, while TCRdb's copy carries only in-frame clones and drops some. The sample contains 80,000 to 100,000 clones, over 75% of which appear only once. The specimen was peripheral blood, collected 28 days after the second AZD1222 dose. Receptors originate from an adult who received the AZD1222 COVID-19 vaccine. CDR3s include the opening cysteine and the closing phenylalanine or tryptophan. D genes are given only for firm matches. Where a row states a size, it is once, few, many or the class of an expanded clone; other rows omit it.

>TRBV15|TRBD1|few|TRBJ1-2
CATSPRSTGLGYTF
TGTGCCACCAGCCCGCGATCGACAGGGTTGGGCTACACCTTC
>TRBV2|NA|NA|TRBJ2-1
CASSEKTGYPYNEQFF
TGTGCCAGCAGTGAGAAGACAGGCTACCCCTACAATGAGCAGTTCTTC
>TRBV25-1|NA|few|TRBJ2-3
CASKRGISGSRADTQYF
TGTGCCAGCAAACGCGGTATATCGGGGAGTAGGGCAGATACGCAGTATTTT
>TRBV12-3/TRBV12-4|NA|NA|TRBJ1-2
CASSRLGGGGYTF
TGTGCCAGCAGCCGTCTGGGGGGCGGGGGCTACACCTTC
>TRBV28|TRBD2|NA|TRBJ2-1
CASSSTGTSGSYEQFF
TGTGCCAGCAGTTCGACCGGGACTAGCGGGAGTTATGAGCAGTTCTTC
>TRBV4-3|TRBD2|few|TRBJ2-3
CASSQDKAGDPTDTQYF
TGCGCCAGCAGCCAAGATAAGGCGGGGGACCCCACAGATACGCAGTATTTT
>TRBV7-2|TRBD2|many|TRBJ2-3
CASSLILAGGDTQYF
TGTGCCAGCAGCTTAATACTAGCGGGAGGAGATACGCAGTATTTT
>TRBV19|TRBD1|NA|TRBJ1-2
CASSPDRARYGYTF
TGTGCCAGTAGTCCAGACAGGGCACGCTATGGCTACACCTTC
>TRBV2|TRBD2|NA|TRBJ2-3
CASSDPGGPLDTQYF
TGTGCCAGCAGTGACCCGGGGGGGCCCCTAGATACGCAGTATTTT
>TRBV7-2|TRBD1|NA|TRBJ2-5
CASSSKTGGGETQYF
TGTGCCAGCAGCTCTAAAACAGGGGGCGGCGAGACCCAGTACTTC
>TRBV7-2|NA|NA|TRBJ2-2
CASSSSGTANGELFF
TGTGCCAGCAGCTCGAGCGGGACAGCCAACGGGGAGCTGTTTTTT
>TRBV15|TRBD1|NA|TRBJ2-1
CATSVDRGSYNEQFF
TGTGCCACCAGCGTTGACAGGGGGTCCTACAATGAGCAGTTCTTC
>TRBV7-2|TRBD1|NA|TRBJ2-7
CASSLASTGSYEQYF
TGTGCCAGCAGCTTAGCCTCGACAGGGTCCTACGAGCAGTACTTC
>TRBV6-5|NA|NA|TRBJ1-4
CASSYGGSNEKLFF
TGTGCCAGCAGTTATGGGGGGTCTAATGAAAAACTGTTTTTT
>TRBV3-1/TRBV3-2|NA|NA|TRBJ1-5
CASSQGTAYSNQPQHF
TGTGCCAGCAGCCAAGGGACAGCCTATAGCAATCAGCCCCAGCATTTT
>TRBV24-1|NA|once|TRBJ1-2
CATSGYGQYNYGYTF
TGTGCCACCAGTGGCTACGGACAGTATAACTATGGCTACACCTTC
>TRBV9|TRBD1|NA|TRBJ1-5
CASSRGQGEPQHF
TGTGCCAGCAGCAGAGGACAGGGCGAGCCCCAGCATTTT
>TRBV24-1|TRBD1|NA|TRBJ1-5
CATSHPPGTGNNQPQHF
TGTGCCACCAGTCACCCCCCCGGGACAGGGAATAATCAGCCCCAGCATTTT
>TRBV27|NA|NA|TRBJ2-1
CASRRSSGNEQFF
TGTGCCAGCAGACGGTCCTCGGGCAATGAGCAGTTCTTC
>TRBV5-1|NA|NA|TRBJ2-1
CASSTSGGPAYNEQFF
TGCGCCAGCAGCACTTCCGGGGGTCCGGCTTACAATGAGCAGTTCTTC
>TRBV20-1|NA|few|TRBJ1-2
CSASGQGLNYGYTF
TGCAGTGCTAGTGGGCAGGGGCTTAACTATGGCTACACCTTC
>TRBV9|NA|NA|TRBJ2-2
CASSVGGSGTGELFF
TGTGCCAGCAGCGTAGGCGGATCCGGAACCGGGGAGCTGTTTTTT
>TRBV11-3|TRBD2|NA|TRBJ2-1
CASSPPGLAGISYNEQFF
TGTGCCAGCAGCCCCCCAGGACTAGCGGGAATCTCCTACAATGAGCAGTTCTTC
>TRBV18|NA|NA|TRBJ1-1
CASSGDMNTEAFF
TGTGCCAGCTCAGGGGACATGAACACTGAAGCTTTCTTT
>TRBV4-2|TRBD1|NA|TRBJ2-1
CASSQEEGAGLFPYNEQFF
TGTGCCAGCAGCCAAGAAGAGGGGGCGGGCTTGTTCCCCTACAATGAGCAGTTCTTC
>TRBV27|NA|NA|TRBJ2-2
CASSLDVNTGELFF
TGTGCCAGCAGCCTGGACGTGAACACCGGGGAGCTGTTTTTT
>TRBV10-3|NA|NA|TRBJ1-4
CAIRPQGNEKLFF
TGTGCCATCAGGCCCCAGGGGAATGAAAAACTGTTTTTT
>TRBV7-9|NA|NA|TRBJ2-7
CASSPTGSSSEQYF
TGTGCCAGCAGCCCTACAGGGTCCTCGAGCGAGCAGTACTTC
>TRBV5-1|TRBD2|NA|TRBJ2-5
CASTQRGGQETQYF
TGCGCCAGCACCCAGCGGGGGGGCCAAGAGACCCAGTACTTC
>TRBV20-1|TRBD2|NA|TRBJ2-2
CSASGSSGVNTGELFF
TGCAGTGCTAGTGGTTCTAGCGGGGTTAACACCGGGGAGCTGTTTTTT
>TRBV7-2|NA|NA|TRBJ1-6
CASSPKQLSLSYNSPLHF
TGTGCCAGCAGCCCGAAGCAACTCTCTCTCTCCTATAATTCACCCCTCCACTTT
>TRBV24-1|TRBD1|NA|TRBJ1-2
CATSDYTGVGYTF
TGTGCCACCAGTGATTATACAGGGGTAGGCTACACCTTC